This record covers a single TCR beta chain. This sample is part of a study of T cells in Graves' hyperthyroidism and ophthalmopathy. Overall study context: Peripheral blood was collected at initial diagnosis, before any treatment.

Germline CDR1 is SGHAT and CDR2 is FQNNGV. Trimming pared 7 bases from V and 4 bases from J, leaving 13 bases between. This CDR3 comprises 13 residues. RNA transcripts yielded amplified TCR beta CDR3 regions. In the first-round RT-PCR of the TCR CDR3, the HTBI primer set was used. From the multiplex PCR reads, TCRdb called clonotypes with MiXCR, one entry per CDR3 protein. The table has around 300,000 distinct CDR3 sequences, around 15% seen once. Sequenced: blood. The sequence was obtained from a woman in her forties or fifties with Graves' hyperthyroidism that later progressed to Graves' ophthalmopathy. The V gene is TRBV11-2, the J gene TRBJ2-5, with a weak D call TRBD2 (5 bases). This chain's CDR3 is CASTLSAGETQYF. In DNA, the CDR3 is TGTGCCAGCACCCTATCGGCGGGAGAGACCCAGTACTTC.